This T cell receptor beta chain stems from a study of spatial heterogeneity in lung cancer. On the study more broadly: The donor group consisted of around 77 patients who had untreated, early-stage non-small cell lung cancer. In cases with available follow-up PBMC samples, these were sequenced at a median of about two years after resection.

Study-wide results and limits: At resection, ubiquitous expanded tumor TCRs appeared in blood more than at follow-up.

V was clipped by 6 bases and J by 7 bases, with 15 bases between them. The length of the CDR3 is 13 residues. Germline CDR1 and CDR2: ENHRY and SYGVKD. As to time point: blood at routine non-recurrence follow-up after resection. From tumor, nontumor lung or frozen PBMC, whole RNA was taken unsorted for sequencing. The sample holds many counts of this clonotype. Antigen unknown. TCRdb called the 5' RACE reads again in MiXCR, with one record for every CDR3 protein. The sample shows some 120,000 distinct CDR3 sequences, over 9% of them seen only once. This sample comprised PBMCs, obtained at follow-up. This clonotype was sampled from a male donor with early-stage non-small cell lung cancer. The rearrangement uses TRBV10-3 and TRBJ2-5, with D tentatively TRBD1 (5 bases). This CDR3 is CAISSGSIGTQYF. DNA of the CDR3: TGTGCCATCAGCTCAGGGTCTATTGGGACCCAGTACTTC.